Shown below are 7 T cell receptor beta chains from a single sample sequenced in a study of CD8+ T cells in alopecia areata. Following extraction, RNA underwent reverse transcription to cDNA, which served as the sequencing template. Sequenced by immunoSEQ multiplex PCR; TCRdb stores in-frame clones only, minus some. The table has about 8,900 clones, 55% to 75% seen once. Lesional scalp punch biopsies and peripheral blood came from alopecia areata patients. Sequencing input: skin. All receptors come from a human donor with alopecia areata.

The chain combines TRBV7-2 with TRBJ2-1; 10 bases agree with TRBD2. V dropped 0 bases and J dropped 8; count of bases not matched to a gene: 4. The CDR3 length is 15 residues. The germline V gene has CDR1 SGHTA and CDR2 FQGNSA. The chain's CDR3 is CASSLAGSGGHEQFF. CDR3 sequence (DNA): TGTGCCAGCAGCTTAGCGGGTAGCGGGGGGCATGAGCAGTTCTTC.

The chain uses TRBV2 and TRBJ2-1; D unclear. Trimming took 7 bases from V and 6 from J, leaving 16 bases between them. Germline V CDR1 and CDR2: SNHLY, FYNNEI. The CDR3 length is 14 residues. Here the CDR3 reads CASKSLSGANEQFF. In nucleotides, the CDR3 is TGTGCCAGCAAGAGTTTGTCAGGTGCCAATGAGCAGTTCTTC. Supplemented by reference TRBV2 and TRBJ2-1, the full variable domain reads EPEVTQTPSHQVTQMGQEVILRCVPISNHLYFYWYRQILGQKVEFLVSFYNNEISEKSEIFDDQFSVERPDGSNFTLKIRSTKLEDSAMYFCASKSLSGANEQFFGPGTRLTVL.

There are a few counts of this clone. J is TRBJ2-7 and V is TRBV18, with 9 bases that match TRBD2. From germline, CDR1 is KGHSH and CDR2 LQKENI. The V and J ends lost 4 bases and 5 bases, in that order; junction bases with no gene match: 12. The CDR3 loop spans 16 amino acids. In DNA form, the CDR3 reads TGTGCCAGCTCACGGTTCGGGGTAGCGGGAGAGAACGAGCAGTACTTC. Amino acid sequence: CASSRFGVAGENEQYF.

J is TRBJ2-7 and V is TRBV27, with D perhaps matching TRBD2 (7 bases). Trimming removed 5 bases at V and 5 bases at J, with 22 bases between. This CDR3 spans 16 amino acids. Germline V gene sequence: CDR1 MNHEY, CDR2 SMNVEV (reference sequence). This chain's CDR3 is CASSPKVMRGGHEQYF. The CDR3 DNA sequence: TGTGCCAGCAGTCCTAAGGTCATGAGGGGGGGCCACGAGCAGTACTTC.

This clone has a handful of counts. This chain uses TRBV6-5 with TRBJ2-6; unclear D gene. Trimming took off 1 base at V and 0 bases at J, with 7 bases between the two ends. This CDR3 spans 16 amino acids. Germline CDR1 and CDR2: MNHEY and SVGAGI. The CDR3 DNA reads TGTGCCAGCAGTTACTTCTCTGGCTCTGGGGCCAACGTCCTGACTTTC. Translating it yields CASSYFSGSGANVLTF.

The V gene is TRBV11-2, the J gene TRBJ2-7, with 13 bases aligning to TRBD2. Germline loops: CDR1 SGHAT, CDR2 FQNNGV. The V segment lost 4 bases and the J segment 6 bases; nucleotides outside the gene matches: 6. The CDR3 totals 15 residues. In DNA, the CDR3 is TGTGCCAGCAGCTCGACTAGCGGGGGGAGAAGCGAGCAGTACTTC. Translated: CASSSTSGGRSEQYF.

This chain joins TRBV28 and TRBJ2-7; 10 nucleotides line up with TRBD2. Germline CDR1 and CDR2: MDHEN and SYDVKM. V dropped 3 bases and J dropped 0; count of bases not matched to a gene: 8. This CDR3 comprises 17 residues. In nucleotides, the CDR3 is TGTGCCAGCAGTTTGAGGGAAGCTAGCGGGAGCTCCTACGAGCAGTACTTC. Residues: CASSLREASGSSYEQYF.